A single sample gave rise to the 15 T cell receptor beta chains below, sequenced in a study of control samples from healthy donors and cancer patients. Only in-frame clones appear in the TCRdb table, and some are missing; sequencing was by immunoSEQ multiplex PCR. The sample holds some 89,000 clones, around 86% seen once. Material: blood. These receptors were collected from a man aged 25-40 years in good health.

The rearrangement links TRBV27 to TRBJ2-7; D is ambiguous. The CDR3 is 15 residues long. V gave up 5 bases and J gave up 0 bases, with 14 bases separating them. Germline CDR1 MNHEY, CDR2 SMNVEV (reference sequence). The CDR3 protein is CASSPTGWSSYEQYV. In DNA form, the CDR3 reads TGTGCCAGCAGTCCCACGGGCTGGAGCTCCTACGAGCAGTACGTC.

V gene TRBV10-3 combines with J gene TRBJ2-5, with 7 bases aligning to TRBD2. J gave up 1 base and V 10 bases, and 3 bases lay outside the gene matches. Germline assignment: CDR1 ENHRY and CDR2 SYGVKD. The CDR3 extends over 12 amino acids. CDR3: CATAGVQETQYF. The CDR3 nucleotides read TGTGCCACCGCGGGGGTCCAAGAGACCCAGTACTTC.

About this clone itself: The junction departs from germline at one end; a sequencing error may be responsible. The sample holds other DNA sequences that translate to the same CDR3. The chain links TRBV29-1 to TRBJ1-1, with 8 bases fitting TRBD1. The length of the CDR3 is 15 residues. The germline gives CDR1 SQVTM, CDR2 ANQGSEA. CDR3: CSVEDRSRGHTEAFF. CDR3 DNA sequence: TGCAGCGTCGAAGATAGGTCCAGGGGGCATACTGAAGCTTTCTTT.

This rearrangement joins TRBV12-5 to TRBJ1-3, with 7 bases that match TRBD1. CDR1 LGHNT and CDR2 FRNRAP come from the germline V gene. The junction had 10 bases not matched to a gene; V was cut back by 7 bases and J by 4 bases. This CDR3 spans 15 amino acids. CDR3 amino acids: CASARDGDSGNTIYF. The CDR3 DNA sequence: TGTGCTAGTGCCCGGGACGGGGACAGCGGAAACACCATATATTTT.

The chain links TRBV2 to TRBJ1-3; tentative D call: TRBD1 (5 bases). V lost 5 bases, J lost 2 bases, and 10 bases lay in between. The CDR3 totals 14 residues. The germline CDR1 and CDR2 sequences are SNHLY and FYNNEI. The CDR3 DNA sequence: TGTGCCAGCAGTCCCCAGGGTCCTGGAAACACCATATATTTT. Protein product: CASSPQGPGNTIYF.

J is TRBJ2-1 and V is TRBV7-6, with D unresolved. V shed 5 bases and J shed 10 bases, with 12 bases lying between them. The germline V gene has CDR1 SGHVS and CDR2 FNYEAQ. The CDR3 loop spans 12 amino acids. The CDR3 here is CASSPLTAEQFF. For the CDR3, the DNA is TGTGCCAGCAGCCCTTTGACTGCGGAGCAGTTCTTC.

The chain combines TRBV2 with TRBJ2-7; TRBD2 aligns across 9 bases. The CDR3 contains 14 residues. V trimming: 2 bases; J trimming: 7 bases; junction bases outside the gene matches: 6. Germline V gives CDR1 SNHLY, CDR2 FYNNEI. CDR3 region: CASSERRGGPEQYF. CDR3 nucleotide sequence: TGTGCCAGCAGTGAAAGGCGGGGGGGTCCTGAGCAGTACTTC. Full variable domain (outside the CDR3, taken from reference TRBV2 and TRBJ2-7): EPEVTQTPSHQVTQMGQEVILRCVPISNHLYFYWYRQILGQKVEFLVSFYNNEISEKSEIFDDQFSVERPDGSNFTLKIRSTKLEDSAMYFCASSERRGGPEQYFGPGTRLTVT.

This sequence joins TRBV5-4 and TRBJ1-1; 7 bases are shared with TRBD1. V was clipped by 4 bases and J by 0 bases; unmatched bases: 6. The length of the CDR3 is 15 residues. Germline V gene lookup returns CDR1 SGHNT and CDR2 YYREEE (reference sequence). CDR3 nucleotides: TGTGCCAGCAGCCTAGGGACAGCCATGAACACTGAAGCTTTCTTT. This gives the protein CASSLGTAMNTEAFF.

This clone has a handful of counts. CDR3 residues: CASSQAGQGMKKNTIYF. CDR3 bases: TGTGCCAGCAGCCAAGCCGGACAGGGAATGAAGAAAAACACCATATATTTT. The rearrangement uses TRBV3-1 (or the pseudogene TRBV3-2) and TRBJ1-3; 8 positions match TRBD1. This CDR3 contains 17 residues. Germline V gives CDR1 LGHDT, CDR2 YNNKEL (reference sequence). Trimming removed 1 base from V and 6 bases from J; junction bases left unmatched: 11.

This chain connects TRBV5-1 to TRBJ2-3, with TRBD2 matching 8 bases. This CDR3 has 15 amino acids. The germline V gene encodes CDR1 SGHRS and CDR2 YFSETQ. With V trimmed by 0 bases and J by 2 bases, 2 bases remained unmatched. In DNA, the CDR3 is TGCGCCAGCAGCTTGGCGGGGGGGCTCACAGATACGCAGTATTTT. This translates into CASSLAGGLTDTQYF.

CDR3 bases: TGTGCCAGCAGCCATGGACCCGACGAAACTAATGAAAAACTGTTTTTT. As protein: CASSHGPDETNEKLFF. The V gene is TRBV5-4, the J gene TRBJ1-4; D gene uncertain. This CDR3 is built from 16 residues. CDR1 SGHNT and CDR2 YYREEE come from the germline V gene (reference sequence). V was clipped by 4 bases and J by 1 base, with 14 bases between them.

Of note for this clone: In the same sample, other DNA sequences code for this CDR3. The V call is TRBV5-6, the J call TRBJ2-7; D might be TRBD2 (6 bases). V lost 3 bases and J lost 7, with 17 bases in between. The CDR3 extends over 14 amino acids. CDR1 SGHDT and CDR2 YYEEEE come from the germline V gene. The chain's CDR3 is CASSSRGGVGEQYV. In nucleotides, the CDR3 is TGTGCCAGCAGCTCCCGCGGAGGGGTTGGGGAGCAGTACGTC.

The rearrangement uses TRBV6-5 and TRBJ1-5; D unresolved. Trimming took 2 bases from V and 3 from J, leaving 5 bases between them. Germline CDR1 and CDR2: MNHEY and SVGAGI. The CDR3 length is 13 residues. CDR3 region: CASSYGLNQPQHF. Written as DNA, the CDR3 is TGTGCCAGCAGTTACGGACTCAATCAGCCCCAGCATTTT.

V gene TRBV7-9 combines with J gene TRBJ1-1; D remains unclear. CDR3 length: 14 residues. V was shortened by 1 base and J by 7 bases, with 13 bases between the two germline ends. CDR1 is SEHNR, CDR2 FQNEAQ, per germline (reference sequence). CDR3 sequence reads: CASSLGTGQGEAFF. DNA for the CDR3: TGTGCCAGCAGCTTAGGGACCGGGCAAGGTGAAGCTTTCTTT.

The gene calls are TRBV6-1 and TRBJ1-2; D is unresolved. The CDR3 spans 14 residues. Germline V gene sequence: CDR1 MNHNS, CDR2 SASEGT. Trimming pared 2 bases from V and 2 bases from J, leaving 9 bases between. The CDR3 sequence is CASSESRSNYGYTF. The CDR3 region has the DNA TGTGCCAGCAGTGAAAGCAGGAGCAACTATGGCTACACCTTC.